A single sample gave rise to the 17 T cell receptor beta chains below, sequenced in a study of molecular identifiers for immune sequencing clone quantification. TCRdb independently ran MiXCR on the PCR reads; one entry per CDR3 protein. This sample has fewer than 350,000 distinct CDR3 sequences; about 21% occur once, and the top ten carry more than 0.8%. Sequencing was performed on naive CD8+ T cells from blood, with Jurkat cell RNA spiked in. Subset reported: FACS-sorted CD8+CD4-CCR7+CD45RA+ naive T cells. The receptor source for this set is a human donor in good health. Some libraries in this study had Jurkat cell RNA spiked in.

This clonotype was recorded many times. This rearrangement joins TRBV20-1 to TRBJ1-5; D is ambiguous. The V end was cut by 2 bases, the J end by 4 bases, with 18 bases between. Germline assignment: CDR1 DFQATT and CDR2 SNEGSKA (reference sequence). This CDR3 has 16 amino acids. The CDR3 spells CSARNHGQNINQPQHF. DNA of the CDR3: TGCAGTGCTAGAAATCATGGGCAGAACATTAATCAGCCCCAGCATTTT.

This clonotype was detected many times. The rearrangement joins TRBV5-4 to TRBJ2-3; 15 nucleotides agree with TRBD2. This CDR3 has 16 amino acids. After removal of 3 bases from V and 3 bases from J, the junction contained 2 bases not matched to a gene. From germline, CDR1 is SGHNT and CDR2 YYREEE (reference sequence). The CDR3, as DNA: TGTGCCAGCAGCTCCGGGACTAGCGGGAGGACAGATACGCAGTATTTT. Protein: CASSSGTSGRTDTQYF. The full variable domain, rest sourced from reference TRBV5-4 and TRBJ2-3, is ETGVTQSPTHLIKTRGQQVTLRCSSQSGHNTVSWYQQALGQGPQFIFQYYREEENGRGNFPPRFSGLQFPNYSSELNVNALELDDSALYLCASSSGTSGRTDTQYFGPGTRLTVL.

This clonotype was counted at least ten times. The V call is TRBV19, the J call TRBJ2-1; no clear D. The germline V gene has CDR1 LNHDA and CDR2 SQIVND (reference sequence). V was pared by 3 bases and J by 3 bases, with 6 bases between. The CDR3 spans 13 residues. DNA of the CDR3: TGTGCCAGTAGTATCTCGGACTACAATGAGCAGTTCTTC. Amino acid sequence: CASSISDYNEQFF.

This clonotype was observed many times. The V call is TRBV30, the J call TRBJ1-5; no firm D call. V was cut by 5 bases and J by 0 bases, with 14 bases left in between. The germline gives CDR1 GTSNPN, CDR2 SVGIG (reference sequence). The CDR3 contains 15 residues. The DNA of the CDR3 is TGTGCCTGGGCCGGACGGATCAATAGCAATCAGCCCCAGCATTTT. Translating gives CAWAGRINSNQPQHF. Looking up the rest from reference TRBV30 and TRBJ1-5 gives the full variable domain: SQTIHQWPATLVQPVGSPLSLECTVEGTSNPNLYWYRQAAGRGLQLLFYSVGIGQISSEVPQNLSASRPQDRQFILSSKKLLLSDSGFYLCAWAGRINSNQPQHFGDGTRLSIL.

There are many counts of this clonotype. The V call is TRBV30, the J call TRBJ2-7, with D possibly matching TRBD1 (5 bases). This CDR3 contains 15 residues. V shed 0 bases and J shed 4 bases, with 16 bases lying between them. Germline V lookup: CDR1 GTSNPN, CDR2 SVGIG (reference sequence). The CDR3 bases are TGTGCCTGGAGTGTGGCGGCAGGGAATCTTTACGAGCAGTACTTC. Its protein product is CAWSVAAGNLYEQYF.

This clonotype was seen ten or more times. This chain connects TRBV6-1 to TRBJ2-3, with 8 bases lining up with TRBD2. CDR1 and CDR2 (germline): MNHNS, SASEGT. CDR3 length: 19 residues. V dropped 7 bases and J dropped 2; count of bases not matched to a gene: 20. The CDR3 DNA reads TGTGCCAGCACCCCGGGCCCCTGGTTAGAGCGGGAGCTCACAGATACGCAGTATTTT. Protein: CASTPGPWLERELTDTQYF.

As to this clonotype: A clone one base away is much larger, so this may be a read error. The chain joins TRBV7-9 to TRBJ2-2; either TRBD1 or TRBD2 may supply D (5 bases each). Germline V CDR1 and CDR2: SEHNR, FQNEAQ (reference sequence). The CDR3 has 18 residues. CDR3 sequence reads: CASCLFPPGTGYTGELFF. The CDR3 DNA reads TGTGCCAGCTGCTTATTTCCCCCCGGGACCGGATACACCGGGGAGCTGTTTTTT.

Comments on this clonotype: A much larger clone differs from this one at a single base, so this may be a read error. The rearrangement joins TRBV2 to TRBJ2-3; the D call may be TRBD1 or TRBD2 (5 bases each). Germline V gives CDR1 SNHLY, CDR2 FYNNEI. Trimming took 11 bases from V and 0 from J, leaving 18 bases between them. CDR3 length equals 15 residues. For the CDR3, the DNA is TGTGCCTGGTCGAGGGGAGTTATTAGCACAGATACGCAGTATTTT. Encoded protein: CAWSRGVISTDTQYF.

V gene TRBV30 combines with J gene TRBJ2-7; D is perhaps TRBD2 (6 bases). Between the trimmed V and J ends, which lost 5 bases and 4 bases, there was a span of 9 bases. The CDR3 has 11 residues. Germline CDR1 and CDR2: GTSNPN and SVGIG (reference sequence). DNA for the CDR3: TGTGCCTGGCGGGAGTCGTACGAGCAGTACTTC. It specifies CAWRESYEQYF.

This clonotype appeared many times. The gene calls are TRBV6-6 and TRBJ2-3, with D perhaps matching TRBD1 or TRBD2 (6 bases each). CDR3 length equals 16 residues. V was pared by 2 bases and J by 0 bases, with 12 bases between. Germline V gene lookup returns CDR1 MNHNY and CDR2 SVGAGI (reference sequence). As DNA, the CDR3 is TGTGCCAGCAGTTACGGTGGGGGGCTTAGCACAGATACGCAGTATTTT. Translation gives CASSYGGGLSTDTQYF.

The sample holds many counts of this clonotype. V usage is TRBV5-1 and J usage is TRBJ1-2; TRBD1 matches at 7 bases. Germline CDR1 reads SGHRS; CDR2 reads YFSETQ. The CDR3 is 14 amino acids. V dropped 3 bases and J dropped 2; count of bases not matched to a gene: 4. CDR3 sequence (DNA): TGCGCCAGCAGCTCAACGACAGGGAACTATGGCTACACCTTC. Translated, it gives CASSSTTGNYGYTF.

This clonotype was picked up many times. The chain couples TRBV15 to TRBJ2-1; no clear D. The CDR3 consists of 13 residues. V lost 7 bases to trimming and J lost 2 bases, with 9 bases between them. The germline CDR1 and CDR2 sequences are LNHNV and YYDKDF (reference sequence). The CDR3 coding sequence is TGTGCCACCAAGGAAATTACCTACAATGAGCAGTTCTTC. Encoded protein: CATKEITYNEQFF.

This clonotype was observed a handful of times. The chain joins TRBV13 to TRBJ2-1, with TRBD2 identical over 8 bases. V gave up 1 base and J gave up 9 bases; unmatched junction bases: 11. In germline, CDR1 is PRHDT, CDR2 FYEKMQ (reference sequence). This CDR3 spans 16 amino acids. In DNA, the CDR3 is TGTGCCAGCAGCTTAGAGGGGACTAGTCTTAACTCTGAGCAGTTCTTC. It codes for CASSLEGTSLNSEQFF.

This clonotype appeared many times. This sequence joins TRBV6-6 and TRBJ1-5; 8 nucleotides line up with TRBD1. The CDR3 loop spans 15 amino acids. V gave up 5 bases and J gave up 4 bases; unmatched junction bases: 7. CDR1 is MNHNY and CDR2 is SVGAGI in the germline V gene (reference sequence). CDR3 bases: TGTGCCAGCAGTGCAACAGGGGGGGGTAATCAGCCCCAGCATTTT. It encodes CASSATGGGNQPQHF.

V gene TRBV7-9 combines with J gene TRBJ2-2; no clear D. There are 17 residues in the CDR3. Looked up from germline, CDR1 is SEHNR and CDR2 is FQNEAQ (reference sequence). V lost 6 bases to trimming and J lost 5 bases, with 22 bases between them. The CDR3 is CASRNKPGTKATGELFF. In DNA, the CDR3 is TGTGCCAGCAGAAATAAGCCCGGTACGAAGGCAACCGGGGAGCTGTTTTTT.

This clonotype was seen many times. The genes are TRBV5-1 and TRBJ2-7, with 8 positions matching TRBD1. CDR3 length: 13 amino acids. J was trimmed by 5 bases and V by 4 bases; bases with no gene match: 5. CDR1 is SGHRS, CDR2 YFSETQ, per germline. The CDR3: CASSDGQGHEQYF. The CDR3 nucleotides read TGCGCCAGCAGCGATGGACAGGGCCACGAGCAGTACTTC.

A word on this clonotype: This may be a read error, as it is one base from a much larger clone. The rearrangement uses TRBV27 and TRBJ2-7; TRBD2 agrees at 8 bases. There are 15 residues in the CDR3. The germline CDR1 and CDR2 sequences are MNHEY and SMNVEV (reference sequence). For the CDR3, the DNA is TGTGCCAGCAGTTTAAAGAGCGGGAGCTCCTACGGGCAGTACTTC. It yields the protein CASSLKSGSSYGQYF.